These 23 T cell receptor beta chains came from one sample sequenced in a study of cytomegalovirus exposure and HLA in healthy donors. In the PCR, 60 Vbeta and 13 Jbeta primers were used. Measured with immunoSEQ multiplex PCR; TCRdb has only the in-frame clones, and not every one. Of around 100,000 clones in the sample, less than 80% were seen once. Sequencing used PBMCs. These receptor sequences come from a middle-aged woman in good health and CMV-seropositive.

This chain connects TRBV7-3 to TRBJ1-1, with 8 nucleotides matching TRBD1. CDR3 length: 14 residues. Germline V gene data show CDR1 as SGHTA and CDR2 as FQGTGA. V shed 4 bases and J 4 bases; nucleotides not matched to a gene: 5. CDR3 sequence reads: CASSSTTGATEAFF. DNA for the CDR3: TGTGCCAGCAGCTCTACGACAGGGGCCACTGAAGCTTTCTTT.

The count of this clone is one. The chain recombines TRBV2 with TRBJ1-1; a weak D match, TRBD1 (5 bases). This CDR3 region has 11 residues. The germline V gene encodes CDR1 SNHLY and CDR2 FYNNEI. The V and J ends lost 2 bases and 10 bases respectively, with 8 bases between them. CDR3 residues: CASSEIRGAFF. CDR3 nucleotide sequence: TGTGCCAGCAGTGAAATTAGGGGAGCTTTCTTT.

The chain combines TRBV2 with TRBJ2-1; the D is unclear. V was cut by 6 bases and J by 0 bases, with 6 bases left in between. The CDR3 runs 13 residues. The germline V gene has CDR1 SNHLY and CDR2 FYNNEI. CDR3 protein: CASRARSYNEQFF. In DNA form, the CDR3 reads TGTGCCAGCAGGGCCCGCTCCTACAATGAGCAGTTCTTC.

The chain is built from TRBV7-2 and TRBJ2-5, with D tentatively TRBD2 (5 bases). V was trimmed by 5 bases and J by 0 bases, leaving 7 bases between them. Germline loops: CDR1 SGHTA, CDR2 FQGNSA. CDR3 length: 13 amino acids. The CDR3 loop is CASSRGYQETQYF. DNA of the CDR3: TGTGCCAGCAGCCGAGGGTACCAAGAGACCCAGTACTTC.

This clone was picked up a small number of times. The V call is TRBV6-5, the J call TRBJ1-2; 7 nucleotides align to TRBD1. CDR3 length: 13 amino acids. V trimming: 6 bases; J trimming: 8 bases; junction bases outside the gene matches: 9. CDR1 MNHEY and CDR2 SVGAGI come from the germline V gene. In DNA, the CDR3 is TGTGCCAGCAGCCCACAGGGGAACGACGGCTACACCTTC. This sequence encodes CASSPQGNDGYTF.

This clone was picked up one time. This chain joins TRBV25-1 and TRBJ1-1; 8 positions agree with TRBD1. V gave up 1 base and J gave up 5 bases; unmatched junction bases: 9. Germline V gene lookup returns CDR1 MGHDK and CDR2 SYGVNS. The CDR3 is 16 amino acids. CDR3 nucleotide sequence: TGTGCCAGCAGTGAATTGGACAGGGTTGGGGATACTGAAGCTTTCTTT. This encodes CASSELDRVGDTEAFF.

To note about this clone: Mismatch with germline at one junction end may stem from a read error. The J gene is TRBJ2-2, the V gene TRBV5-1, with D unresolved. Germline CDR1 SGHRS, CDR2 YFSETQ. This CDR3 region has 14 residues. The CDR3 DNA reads TGCGCCAGCACCTTGCCTTTCAGCACCGGGGAGCTGTTTTTT. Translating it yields CASTLPFSTGELFF.

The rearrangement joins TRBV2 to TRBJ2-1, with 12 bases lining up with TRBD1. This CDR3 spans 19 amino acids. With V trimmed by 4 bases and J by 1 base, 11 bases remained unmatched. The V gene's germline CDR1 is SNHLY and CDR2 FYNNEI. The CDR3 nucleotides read TGTGCCAGCAGTGCGGGGACAGGGGGCTCAACCGAGTCCTACAATGAGCAGTTCTTC. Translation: CASSAGTGGSTESYNEQFF.

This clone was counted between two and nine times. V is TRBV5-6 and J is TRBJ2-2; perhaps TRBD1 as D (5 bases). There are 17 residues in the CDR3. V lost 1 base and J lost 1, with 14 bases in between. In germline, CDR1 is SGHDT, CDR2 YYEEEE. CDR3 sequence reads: CASSLLDPGLNTGELFF. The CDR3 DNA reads TGTGCCAGCAGCTTGCTTGATCCAGGGCTGAACACCGGGGAGCTGTTTTTT.

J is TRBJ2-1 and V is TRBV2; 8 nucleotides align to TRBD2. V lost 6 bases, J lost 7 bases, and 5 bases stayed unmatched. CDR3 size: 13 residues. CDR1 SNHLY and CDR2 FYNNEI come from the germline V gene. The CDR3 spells CASRLAEWNEQFF. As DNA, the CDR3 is TGTGCCAGCAGACTAGCGGAGTGGAATGAGCAGTTCTTC.

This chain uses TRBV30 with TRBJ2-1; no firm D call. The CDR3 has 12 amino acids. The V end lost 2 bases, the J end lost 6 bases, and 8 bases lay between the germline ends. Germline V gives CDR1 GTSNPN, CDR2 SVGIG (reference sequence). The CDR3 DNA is TGTGCCTGGAGTACGGAGCTCAATGAGCAGTTCTTC. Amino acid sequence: CAWSTELNEQFF.

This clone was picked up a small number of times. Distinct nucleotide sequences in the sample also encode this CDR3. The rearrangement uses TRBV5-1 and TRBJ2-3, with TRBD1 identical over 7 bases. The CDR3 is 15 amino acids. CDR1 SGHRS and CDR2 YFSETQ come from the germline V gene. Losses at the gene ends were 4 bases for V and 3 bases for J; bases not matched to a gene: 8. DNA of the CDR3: TGCGCCAGCAGCCCTCACGGACAGGCGACAGATACGCAGTATTTT. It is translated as CASSPHGQATDTQYF.

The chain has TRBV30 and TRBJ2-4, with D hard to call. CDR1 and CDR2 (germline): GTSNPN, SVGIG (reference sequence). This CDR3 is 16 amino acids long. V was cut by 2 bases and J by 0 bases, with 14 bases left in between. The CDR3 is CAWSTLRQIAKNIQYF. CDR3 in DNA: TGTGCCTGGAGTACCCTCCGACAAATAGCCAAAAACATTCAGTACTTC. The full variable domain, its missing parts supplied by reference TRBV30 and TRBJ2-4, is SQTIHQWPATLVQPVGSPLSLECTVEGTSNPNLYWYRQAAGRGLQLLFYSVGIGQISSEVPQNLSASRPQDRQFILSSKKLLLSDSGFYLCAWSTLRQIAKNIQYFGAGTRLSVL.

The DNA for the CDR3 is TGCGCCAGCAGCTGGATAGCGGGTGGGGCAGATACGCAGTATTTT. This gives the protein CASSWIAGGADTQYF. The V gene is TRBV5-1, the J gene TRBJ2-3, with 7 bases that match TRBD2. Germline CDR1 and CDR2: SGHRS and YFSETQ. This CDR3 spans 15 amino acids. V gave up 3 bases and J gave up 4 bases; unmatched junction bases: 8.

CDR3 region: CAIRGLTSGGTSTDTQYF. The CDR3 DNA reads as TGTGCCATCAGAGGCTTGACTAGCGGGGGGACTAGCACAGATACGCAGTATTTT. V and J are TRBV10-3 and TRBJ2-3; 13 bases line up with TRBD2. The germline V gene encodes CDR1 ENHRY and CDR2 SYGVKD. The CDR3 loop spans 18 amino acids. Germline trimming cut 6 bases from V and 0 bases from J; bases unmatched to any gene: 9.

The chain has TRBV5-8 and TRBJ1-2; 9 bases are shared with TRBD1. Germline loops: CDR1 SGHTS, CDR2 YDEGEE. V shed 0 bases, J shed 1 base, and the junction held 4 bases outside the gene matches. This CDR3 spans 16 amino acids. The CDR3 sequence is CASSLVGTGLNYGYTF. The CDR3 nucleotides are TGTGCCAGCAGCTTGGTGGGGACAGGGCTTAACTATGGCTACACCTTC.

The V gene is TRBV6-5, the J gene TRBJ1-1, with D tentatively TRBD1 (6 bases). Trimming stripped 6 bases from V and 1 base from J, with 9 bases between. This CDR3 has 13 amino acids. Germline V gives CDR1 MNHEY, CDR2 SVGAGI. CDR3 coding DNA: TGTGCCAGCAGGCTACAGGGGAACACTGAAGCTTTCTTT. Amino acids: CASRLQGNTEAFF.

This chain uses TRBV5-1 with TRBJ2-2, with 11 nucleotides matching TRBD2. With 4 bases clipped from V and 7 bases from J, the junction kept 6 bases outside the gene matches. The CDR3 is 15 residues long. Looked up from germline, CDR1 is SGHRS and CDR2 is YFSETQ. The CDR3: CASSDIAGGIGELFF. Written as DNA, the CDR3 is TGCGCCAGCAGCGACATAGCGGGGGGGATCGGGGAGCTGTTTTTT.

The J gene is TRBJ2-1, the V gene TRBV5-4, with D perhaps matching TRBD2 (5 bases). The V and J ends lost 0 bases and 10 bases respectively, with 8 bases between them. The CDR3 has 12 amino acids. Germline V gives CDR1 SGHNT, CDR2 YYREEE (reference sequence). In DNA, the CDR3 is TGTGCCAGCAGCTTGGCGGGGAGAGAGCAGTTCTTC. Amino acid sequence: CASSLAGREQFF.

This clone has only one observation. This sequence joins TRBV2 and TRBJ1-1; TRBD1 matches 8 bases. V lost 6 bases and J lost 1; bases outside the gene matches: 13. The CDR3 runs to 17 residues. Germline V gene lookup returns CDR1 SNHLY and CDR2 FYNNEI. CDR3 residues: CASRTDRGGSGNTEAFF. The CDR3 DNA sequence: TGTGCCAGCAGGACTGACAGGGGTGGTTCGGGGAACACTGAAGCTTTCTTT.

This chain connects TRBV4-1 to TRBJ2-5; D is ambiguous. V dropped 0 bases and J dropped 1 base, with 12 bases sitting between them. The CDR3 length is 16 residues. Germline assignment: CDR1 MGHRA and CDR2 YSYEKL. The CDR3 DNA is TGCGCCAGCAGCCAAGATATTTCTCCTTTCCAAGAGACCCAGTACTTC. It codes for CASSQDISPFQETQYF.

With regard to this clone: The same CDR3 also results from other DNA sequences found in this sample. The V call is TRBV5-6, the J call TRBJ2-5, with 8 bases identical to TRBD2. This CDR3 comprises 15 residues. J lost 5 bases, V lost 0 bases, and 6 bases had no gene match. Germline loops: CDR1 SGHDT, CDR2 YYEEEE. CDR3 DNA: TGTGCCAGCAGCTTGGTTGCGGGAGGTAGGGAGACCCAGTACTTC. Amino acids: CASSLVAGGRETQYF. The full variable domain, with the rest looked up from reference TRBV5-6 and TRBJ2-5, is DAGVTQSPTHLIKTRGQQVTLRCSPKSGHDTVSWYQQALGQGPQFIFQYYEEEERQRGNFPDRFSGHQFPNYSSELNVNALLLGDSALYLCASSLVAGGRETQYFGPGTRLLVL.

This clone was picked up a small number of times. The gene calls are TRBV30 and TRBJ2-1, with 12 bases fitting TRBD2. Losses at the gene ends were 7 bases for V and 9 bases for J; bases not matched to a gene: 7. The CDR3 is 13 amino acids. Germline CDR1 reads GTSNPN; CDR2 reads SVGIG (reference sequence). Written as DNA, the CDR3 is TGTGCCTCCGTACTAGCGGGAGGAACTGAGCAGTTCTTC. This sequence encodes CASVLAGGTEQFF.